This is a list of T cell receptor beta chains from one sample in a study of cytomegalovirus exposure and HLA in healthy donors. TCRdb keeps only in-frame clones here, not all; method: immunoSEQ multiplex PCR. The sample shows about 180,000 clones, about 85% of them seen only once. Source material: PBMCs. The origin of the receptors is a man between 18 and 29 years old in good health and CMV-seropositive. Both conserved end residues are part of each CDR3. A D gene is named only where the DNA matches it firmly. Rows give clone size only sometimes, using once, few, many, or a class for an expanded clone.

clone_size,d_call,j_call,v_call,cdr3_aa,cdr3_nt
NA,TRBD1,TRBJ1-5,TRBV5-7,CASSCAPQGFNQPQHF,TGTGCCAGCAGCTGCGCCCCACAGGGGTTTAATCAGCCCCAGCATTTT
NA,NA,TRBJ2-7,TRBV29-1,CSVVPDRFLSYEQYF,TGCAGCGTTGTTCCCGACAGGTTTTTATCCTACGAGCAGTACTTC
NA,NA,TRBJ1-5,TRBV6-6,CASNHKAAIGPQHF,TGTGCCAGCAACCATAAGGCGGCCATTGGGCCCCAGCATTTT
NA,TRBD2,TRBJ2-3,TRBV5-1,CASSLERGSTDTQYF,TGCGCCAGCAGCTTGGAGCGGGGAAGCACAGATACGCAGTATTTT
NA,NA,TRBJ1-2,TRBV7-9,CASSLAAGGNYGYTF,TGTGCCAGCAGCTTAGCAGCGGGGGGAAACTATGGCTACACCTTC
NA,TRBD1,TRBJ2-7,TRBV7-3,CASSPRQGLRDEQYF,TGTGCCAGCAGCCCCCGACAGGGTCTAAGGGACGAGCAGTACTTC
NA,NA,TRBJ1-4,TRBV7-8,CASSLTTNEKLFF,TGTGCCAGCAGCCTAACAACTAATGAAAAACTGTTTTTT
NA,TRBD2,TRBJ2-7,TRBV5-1,CASSAGGLSYEQYF,TGCGCCAGCAGCGCGGGGGGACTCTCCTACGAGCAGTACTTC
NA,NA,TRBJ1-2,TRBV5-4,CASSPDQGPYGYTF,TGTGCCAGCAGCCCTGATCAGGGGCCCTATGGCTACACCTTC
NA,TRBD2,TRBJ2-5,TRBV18,CASSPPPGTSGKLGETQYF,TGTGCCAGCTCACCCCCACCGGGGACTAGCGGGAAGTTGGGAGAGACCCAGTACTTC
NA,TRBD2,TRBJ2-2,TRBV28,CASRVNGGSRELFF,TGTGCCAGCAGAGTGAACGGCGGGAGCAGGGAGCTGTTTTTT
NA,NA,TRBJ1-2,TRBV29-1,CSVETTNYGYTF,TGCAGCGTGGAGACGACTAACTATGGCTACACCTTC
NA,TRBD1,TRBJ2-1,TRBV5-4,CASRSGQGVSYNEQFF,TGTGCCAGCAGGTCAGGACAGGGAGTTTCCTACAATGAGCAGTTCTTC
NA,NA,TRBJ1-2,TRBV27,CASSPTELYGYTF,TGTGCCAGCAGTCCGACAGAGCTCTATGGCTACACCTTC
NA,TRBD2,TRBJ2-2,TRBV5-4,CASSLGAGGPAGELFF,TGTGCCAGCAGTTTAGGAGCGGGGGGGCCGGCCGGGGAGCTGTTTTTT
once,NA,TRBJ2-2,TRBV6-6,CASSSQGGDTGELFF,TGTGCCAGCAGTTCCCAAGGCGGGGACACCGGGGAGCTGTTTTTT
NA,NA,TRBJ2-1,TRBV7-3,CASSPSTRFGNEQFF,TGTGCCAGCAGCCCCTCTACGAGGTTTGGGAATGAGCAGTTCTTC
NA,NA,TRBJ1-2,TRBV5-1,CASSLGVGMRLNYGYTF,TGCGCCAGCAGCTTGGGTGTGGGTATGCGGCTTAACTATGGCTACACCTTC
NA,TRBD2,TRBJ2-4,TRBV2,CASYGLAGPWGKNIQYF,TGTGCCAGCTACGGACTAGCGGGACCCTGGGGCAAAAACATTCAGTACTTC
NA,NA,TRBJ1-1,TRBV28,CASSSGYTEAFF,TGTGCCAGCAGTTCAGGTTACACTGAAGCTTTCTTT
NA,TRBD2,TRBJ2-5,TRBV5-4,CASSLGSGIGETQYF,TGTGCCAGCAGCTTGGGGAGCGGGATCGGGGAGACCCAGTACTTC
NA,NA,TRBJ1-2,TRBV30,CAWSVKGVYGYTF,TGTGCCTGGAGTGTTAAAGGGGTATATGGCTACACCTTC
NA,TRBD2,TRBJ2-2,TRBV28,CASSLSSGGPGELFF,TGTGCCAGCAGTTTGTCGAGCGGGGGGCCCGGGGAGCTGTTTTTT
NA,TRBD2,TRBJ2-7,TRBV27,CASSLKASGSSYEQYF,TGTGCCAGCAGTTTAAAGGCTAGCGGGAGCTCCTACGAGCAGTACTTC
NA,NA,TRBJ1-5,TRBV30,CAWSPQGYQPQHF,TGTGCCTGGAGCCCCCAGGGGTATCAGCCCCAGCATTTT
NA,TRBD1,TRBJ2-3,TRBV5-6,CASSLAGQGVGTQYF,TGTGCCAGCAGCTTGGCGGGACAGGGAGTGGGTACGCAGTATTTT
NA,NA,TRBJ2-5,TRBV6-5,CASRDLGRQTQYF,TGTGCCAGCAGGGACTTAGGAAGGCAGACCCAGTACTTC
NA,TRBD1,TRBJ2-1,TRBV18,CASSPPGQGARNEQFF,TGTGCCAGCTCACCACCGGGACAGGGGGCAAGAAATGAGCAGTTCTTC
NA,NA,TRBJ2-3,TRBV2,CASSDQGGADTQYF,TGTGCCAGCAGTGACCAGGGTGGCGCAGATACGCAGTATTTT
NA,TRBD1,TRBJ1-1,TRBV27,CASSSQGAEAFF,TGTGCCAGCAGTTCACAGGGGGCTGAAGCTTTCTTT
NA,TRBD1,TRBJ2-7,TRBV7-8,CASSLGGTAHDF,TGTGCCAGCAGCTTAGGGGGGACAGCGCACGACTTC
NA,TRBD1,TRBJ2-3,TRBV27,CASSLFHRGLTDTQYF,TGTGCCAGCAGTTTATTTCACAGGGGCCTCACAGATACGCAGTATTTT
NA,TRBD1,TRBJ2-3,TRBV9,CASSVDGQGRDTQYF,TGTGCCAGCAGCGTAGATGGACAGGGCCGAGATACGCAGTATTTT
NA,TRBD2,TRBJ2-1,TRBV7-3,CASSFGLAGNGEQFF,TGTGCCAGCAGCTTTGGACTAGCGGGAAACGGTGAGCAGTTCTTC
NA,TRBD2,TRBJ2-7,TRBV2,CASSVPASGRARDEQYF,TGTGCCAGCAGTGTTCCGGCTAGCGGGAGGGCCAGGGACGAGCAGTACTTC
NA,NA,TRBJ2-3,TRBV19,CASGPTDNTDTQYF,TGTGCCAGCGGCCCGACAGACAACACAGATACGCAGTATTTT
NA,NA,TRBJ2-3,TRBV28,CASSSGGHTDTQYF,TGTGCCAGCAGTTCGGGGGGACACACAGATACGCAGTATTTT